This TCR beta chain was sequenced in a study of cytomegalovirus exposure and HLA in healthy donors (dated by TCRdb to the late 2010s). As for the study more broadly: In an earlier analysis of about 560 of the donors, 276 Gb of sequence data and 90 million to 130 million unique TCR beta sequences from roughly 200 million T cells were reported. An early release covering roughly 580 HLA-typed donors comprised roughly 300 gigabases of sequencing data and around 80 million unique TCR sequences. Among the approximately 430 genotyped donors, around 81% belonged to the genetic ancestry cluster associated with self-reported Caucasian donors. The study aimed to test whether signatures of past pathogen exposure could be identified by cataloging public T cell receptors. The study used immunosequencing to profile the T cell repertoires of under 700 subjects and linked those repertoires to cytomegalovirus serostatus. Along with the roughly 710-subject first cohort, a separate validation cohort of over a hundred different subjects was used. The study combined high-throughput TCR immunosequencing, statistical association of individual TCRs with disease status, and machine learning to predict cytomegalovirus infection status. To study patterns of TCR occurrence, a later analysis re-analyzed previously published TCR beta repertoires from 550 to 800 donors and added high-resolution HLA genotyping. Rather than drawing on any new phenotypic data, the later analysis identified candidate immune exposures from TCR beta sequences and the way those sequences occurred across donors. In an earlier analysis of a few hundred of the donors, high-throughput TCR beta sequencing was used to judge whether each TCR beta V gene segment behaved as functional or pseudogenic. Alongside the repertoire data, information on donor age, sex, ethnicity and CMV serostatus was compiled. A later genetic analysis used genome-wide SNP genotypes for about 55% of the 666 donors, treating that subset as a discovery cohort. Every discovery cohort repertoire had been produced on one sequencing platform. Both class I and class II loci were covered by HLA typing, at four-digit resolution. The number of donors typed differed by locus, with about 629-630 for A, B, C, DRB1 and DQB1, 522 for DQA1, over 600 for DPA1, and approximately 470 for DPB1. Roughly 5 DR-DQ haplotypes were treated as single units for association and clustering because of strong linkage in the cohort. Across around 400 genotyped donors of the cohort, an average of about 240,000 unique TCR beta nucleotide sequences per donor were sequenced, and about a sixth of those sequences were non-productive. Study-level results and caveats: While some public TCRs were present in many individuals, most TCR sequences turned up only very rarely across donors. The authors suggested that the approach could potentially be extended to other disease states and immunological phenotypes. The sequencing pipeline was judged likely to have produced a cluster of highly shared sequence variants as a technical artifact. Linkage disequilibrium might explain the correlated functional status among segregating V segments, but an unknown experimental factor could not be excluded. Specific HLA alleles were associated with roughly 17,000 TCR beta sequences at a false discovery rate of 0.05 in a later analysis. In vitro tests confirmed that a few of the cytomegalovirus-associated TCR beta chains recognize cytomegalovirus antigens. A further reported finding was that TCR beta sequences accurately predicted the HLA-A and HLA-B alleles for most subjects in the first cohort. Presence/absence analyses assumed roughly uniform sequencing depth across donors, an assumption that may not hold. When HLA alleles, especially DR and DQ, strongly co-occurred, TCR associations were difficult to assign to individual alleles. A later analysis found that most CMV-associated TCR beta chains appeared HLA-restricted, with HLA associations seemingly driven largely by CMV exposure. In a later analysis, the rate of TCR association differed among HLA loci, with DRB1 alleles having the most associated TCRs and HLA-C alleles having the fewest. The earlier analysis of some 560 of the donors excluded 15 to 20 rarely observed V segments, including chromosome 9 orphons, because counts were too low. A later analysis reported that several top co-occurrence clusters appeared linked to parvovirus B19, influenza, CMV and Epstein-Barr virus. Immune exposure information for the cohort was limited to CMV serostatus. Because HLA typing was missing for some donors at each locus, association tests included only the typed subset. Compared with the roughly 700-donor mean, donors in an Asian-associated ancestry cluster had fewer N-insertions in productive TCRs, according to a later genetic analysis. In an earlier analysis of roughly 500 of the donors, most TCR beta V segments appeared in productive rearrangements about 87% or about 30% of the time, broadly matching IMGT annotations. The 87-base-pair reads could not distinguish some IMGT-functional V segments, including TRBV6-2 and TRBV6-3, so those segments were excluded. This cohort had only TCR beta chains sequenced, and the lack of alpha or paired-chain data limited which features could be detected. The classifier was reported to diagnose cytomegalovirus status with high specificity and sensitivity in both the original and validation cohorts. Compared with equally common non-associated chains, HLA-associated TCR beta chains in a later analysis were more clonally expanded and had lower generation probabilities. A later genetic analysis associated a missense DCLRE1C variant with V-gene and J-gene trimming of TCR beta chains, and an independent cohort replicated the association. A total of 150 or so TCR beta chains were listed by the study as associated with cytomegalovirus.

Note on this clone: Its antigen target is currently unknown. The sample holds no much larger clone one base away, and base qualities are not on file.

Compared with germline, V lacks 7 bases and J lacks 6 bases; bases without a gene match: 6. CDR1 and CDR2, per the germline V gene (reference sequence), are LNHDA and SQIVND. The CDR3 sequence holds 13 residues, the cysteine and phenylalanine included. Only the CDR3 region is kept as DNA, spanning 39 bases read in frame from base 1. Library preparation was by the immunoSEQ multiplex PCR assay. A mixture of 60 forward primers for TCR Vbeta segments and 13 reverse primers for TCR Jbeta segments was used in the multiplex PCR. The CDR3 region of rearranged TCR beta genes was amplified from genomic DNA by a multiplex PCR assay. Amplified TCR beta libraries were sequenced as 87-base-pair reads on the Illumina HiSeq System. The study's own analysis went as follows. A later analysis counted around 72 million unique TCR beta chains across the 666 repertoires, and about 10 million of these chains were shared by at least two donors. Raw reads were error-corrected and collapsed into unique sequences with a nearest-neighbor algorithm that merged closely related sequences to remove PCR and sequencing errors. To assign V, D and J gene segments, CDR3 sequences were aligned to IMGT reference sequences. For a sequence to be retained, a match of at least six nucleotides was required to both a V gene segment and a J gene segment. Rearrangements were classified as productive when the CDR3 lacked stop codons and remained in frame with V and J, and all other rearrangements were classified as non-productive. Following IMGT convention, CDR3 was defined as the stretch from the second conserved V-encoded cysteine to the conserved J-encoded phenylalanine. The earlier analysis of about 610 of the donors excluded sequences that lacked an unambiguous match to a single V gene segment. In an earlier analysis of several hundred of the donors, a V segment was called functional when productive rearrangements were above 56.7%, and segregating when the standard deviation between donors exceeded 5%. To diagnose cytomegalovirus status from the catalog of TCR beta chain sequences, a statistical classification framework was built. V and J gene assignment, in a later analysis, came from comparing TCR nucleotide sequences with IMGT/GENE-DB human TR gene sequences. A later analysis assigned CDR3 sequences and most-parsimonious VDJ recombination scenarios with the TCRdist pipeline. In a later analysis, each TCR beta chain was defined by its CDR3 amino acid sequence together with its V-gene family, and reads lacking a unique V-gene family were excluded. In a later analysis, some 600 highly shared, low-generation-probability nucleotide sequences were removed to address suspected cross-contamination and a sequencing artifact. A later analysis calculated a clonal expansion index for each public chain from normalized within-repertoire ranks of inferred template counts. In a later analysis, generation probabilities were computed using a VDJ recombination model fitted to out-of-frame rearrangements, and the results were checked against IGoR. Hypergeometric tests were used in a later analysis to score TCR-TCR, TCR-HLA and TCR-CMV co-occurrence, with a repertoire-size bias correction applied to the TCR pairs. In a later analysis, false discovery rates were estimated by permuting HLA or CMV assignments 20 times. A later analysis grouped co-occurring TCRs with DBSCAN, adding TCRdist sequence similarity when clustering within HLA-allele-positive subsets. Co-occurrence clustering excluded repertoires with fewer than 30,000 or more than 120,000 public chains, plus five with anomalous nucleotide sharing. The table was pulled from immuneACCESS by TCRdb, which kept in-frame rearrangements only. Such tables lose some clones; where checked, under half of the loss comes from unresolved V genes, and the rest has no known cause. That table is the source of V, J and clone size, and D and trimming were worked out from the DNA. The sample yields 50,000 to 60,000 clones; 77% were counted once. Around 2.5% of the sample belongs to the ten largest clones.

The cohort comprised some 680 healthy bone marrow donors. At the time of sampling, all cohort members were nominally healthy, though unrecorded immune exposures were likely present. The donor was CMV seropositive and belonged to the group of more than 250 seropositive cohort members. A peripheral blood sample was collected from each donor, and TCR beta sequencing was performed on peripheral blood mononuclear cells. The Qiagen DNeasy Blood Extraction Kit was used to extract genomic DNA from the blood cell samples. Sequencing used PBMCs. The chain is assembled from TRBV19 and TRBJ1-1; 9 nucleotides in the junction match TRBD1. The TCR was taken from a woman between 40 and 55 years old in good health and CMV-seropositive. The DNA sequence reads TGTGCCAGTAAAACAGGGGGCTCGGCTGAAGCTTTCTTT. The resulting protein is CASKTGGSAEAFF.